Each of the 12 T cell receptor beta chains below was sequenced from the same sample in a study of blood T cell repertoires in COVID-19. The repertoire was sequenced with immunoSEQ multiplex PCR; TCRdb's copy has only in-frame clones and lacks some. Here the sample spans under 90,000 clones, around nine tenths being singletons. The source material was peripheral blood. These receptors came from a man between 65 and 85 years old with active or convalescent COVID-19.

V and J are TRBV3-1 (or the pseudogene TRBV3-2) and TRBJ1-1; the match to TRBD1 covers 9 bases. J was trimmed by 7 bases and V by 1 base; bases with no gene match: 4. The CDR3 has 14 amino acids. The germline V gene encodes CDR1 LGHDT and CDR2 YNNKEL (reference sequence). CDR3 sequence (DNA): TGTGCCAGCAGCCAAGGGACAGGGGAGGATGAAGCTTTCTTT. It is translated as CASSQGTGEDEAFF.

This clone was detected once. The V gene is TRBV30, the J gene TRBJ1-6, with 7 bases identical to TRBD1. This CDR3 region has 14 residues. Trimming at V came to 2 bases and at J to 7 bases, leaving 5 bases not matched to a gene. Per germline, CDR1 GTSNPN and CDR2 SVGIG (reference sequence). The CDR3 DNA is TGTGCCTGGAGTAGACAGGGAGCCAATTCACCCCTCCACTTT. Its protein product is CAWSRQGANSPLHF.

The J gene is TRBJ2-3, the V gene TRBV10-3; 9 nucleotides align to TRBD2. Trimming took 11 bases from V and 6 from J; bases not matched to a gene: 12. Per germline, CDR1 ENHRY and CDR2 SYGVKD. This CDR3 is built from 14 residues. Written as DNA, the CDR3 is TGTGCCTCCTCGGCGGGAGGGCAGTTGGATACGCAGTATTTT. This gives the protein CASSAGGQLDTQYF.

This clone was counted a single time. The V gene is TRBV7-8, the J gene TRBJ1-5; TRBD1 matches at 9 bases. V shed 5 bases, J shed 6 bases, and the junction held 14 bases outside the gene matches. In germline, CDR1 is SGHVS, CDR2 FQNEAQ. The CDR3 is made up of 17 amino acids. This CDR3 is CASSLRTGETSGQPQHF. For the CDR3, the DNA is TGTGCCAGCAGCCTCAGGACAGGGGAGACTTCTGGTCAGCCCCAGCATTTT. Combining the CDR3 with reference TRBV7-8 and TRBJ1-5 gives the whole variable domain GAGVSQSPRYKVAKRGQDVALRCDPISGHVSLFWYQQALGQGPEFLTYFQNEAQLDKSGLPSDRFFAERPEGSVSTLKIQRTQQEDSAVYLCASSLRTGETSGQPQHFGDGTRLSIL.

This sequence joins TRBV6-5 and TRBJ2-5, with 13 bases aligning to TRBD2. Per germline, CDR1 MNHEY and CDR2 SVGAGI. Germline trimming cut 7 bases from V and 5 bases from J; bases unmatched to any gene: 7. This CDR3 contains 15 residues. In nucleotides, the CDR3 is TGTGCCAGCACAACTAGCGGGGGGGCTCGGGAGACCCAGTACTTC. Residues: CASTTSGGARETQYF.

The chain links TRBV18 to TRBJ1-1, with D tentatively TRBD1 (5 bases). V was pared by 5 bases and J by 1 base, with 11 bases between. The CDR3 is 14 residues long. In germline, CDR1 is KGHSH, CDR2 LQKENI. This CDR3 reads CASSFRGENTEAFF. The CDR3 region has the DNA TGTGCCAGCTCATTCCGGGGGGAGAACACTGAAGCTTTCTTT.

CDR3 nucleotide sequence: TGTGCCATCAGAACAGGGCGCACAGATACGCAGTATTTT. Amino acids: CAIRTGRTDTQYF. This chain uses TRBV10-3 with TRBJ2-3, with D maybe TRBD1 (6 bases). Germline CDR1 and CDR2: ENHRY and SYGVKD. The CDR3 runs 13 residues. With 6 bases removed from V and 1 base from J, the gap between germline ends came to 8 bases.

The chain links TRBV27 to TRBJ2-2; D may be TRBD2 (6 bases). The CDR3 runs 16 residues. The germline V and J ends were trimmed by 4 bases and 3 bases, with 15 bases remaining between them. The germline V gene has CDR1 MNHEY and CDR2 SMNVEV (reference sequence). The CDR3 reads CASSSSGRGDTGELFF. For the CDR3, the DNA is TGTGCCAGCAGTTCATCCGGGAGAGGCGACACCGGGGAGCTGTTTTTT.

This sequence joins TRBV20-1 and TRBJ2-7; D is unresolved. This CDR3 is built from 14 residues. V shed 3 bases and J shed 0 bases, with 12 bases lying between them. The germline V gene has CDR1 DFQATT and CDR2 SNEGSKA (reference sequence). CDR3 amino acids: CSASLMGSSYEQYF. The CDR3 region has the DNA TGCAGTGCTAGTCTTATGGGCAGCTCCTACGAGCAGTACTTC.

This chain links TRBV5-5 with TRBJ1-2; D gene unclear. The CDR3 runs to 14 residues. The V gene lost 1 base and the J gene lost 2 bases, with 9 bases spanning the gap. Looked up from germline, CDR1 is SGHKS and CDR2 is YYEKEE (reference sequence). This CDR3 reads CASSLIEGNYGYTF. Written as DNA, the CDR3 is TGTGCCAGCAGCTTGATTGAGGGAAACTATGGCTACACCTTC.

The chain uses TRBV4-2 and TRBJ1-4; a possible D gene is TRBD1 (5 bases). Trimming cost V 0 bases and J 4 bases, with 15 bases left between them. Germline loops: CDR1 LGHNA, CDR2 YNFKEQ. The CDR3 runs 17 residues. DNA of the CDR3: TGTGCCAGCAGCCAAGATTGGGGGGGGATCTATAATGAAAAACTGTTTTTT. This translates into CASSQDWGGIYNEKLFF.

This clone was detected only a few times. J is TRBJ2-5 and V is TRBV6-5, with 7 bases aligning to TRBD2. The germline V gene encodes CDR1 MNHEY and CDR2 SVGAGI. The ends lost 6 bases at V and 4 bases at J; junction bases unmatched: 8. The CDR3 extends over 14 amino acids. The CDR3 DNA is TGTGCCAGCAGGAAGGTGGGGGGGATAGAGACCCAGTACTTC. Translation: CASRKVGGIETQYF.